A selection of T cell receptor beta chains follows, all from one sample in a study of T cell responses to AZD1222 COVID-19 vaccine. Sequencing was performed with immunoSEQ multiplex PCR; in TCRdb, only in-frame clones are kept and a portion is missing. Of 150,000 to 180,000 clones listed, 80% to 90% were seen once; the top ten hold 6.9%. This specimen consisted of peripheral blood, obtained after recovery from COVID-19. Receptors were obtained from an adult who had recovered from COVID-19. CDR3s include the opening cysteine and the closing phenylalanine or tryptophan. The D gene is left open where the match is weak. Some rows mark clone size as missing; the rest say once, few, many or name a class of expanded clone.

>TRBV19|NA|TRBJ1-4|NA
TGTGCCAGTAGTATTGGGCAACAAAAACTGTTTTTT
CASSIGQQKLFF
>TRBV6-2/TRBV6-3|TRBD1|TRBJ1-6|NA
TGTGCCAGCTGTTGGACAGGGGGGAATTCACCCCTCCACTTT
CASCWTGGNSPLHF
>TRBV18|NA|TRBJ1-5|NA
TGTGCCAGCTCACCGGGGACCGATCAGCCCCAGCATTTT
CASSPGTDQPQHF
>TRBV18|NA|TRBJ1-4|once
TGTGCCAGCTCACCTAAAACTAATGAAAAACTGTTTTTT
CASSPKTNEKLFF
>TRBV27|NA|TRBJ1-2|few
TGTGCCAGCAGTACCTTTGGGCTAAGTGGCTACACCTTC
CASSTFGLSGYTF
>TRBV27|NA|TRBJ1-2|NA
TGTGCCAGCAGTTTAGTGGGGGAGGGCTATGGCTACACCTTC
CASSLVGEGYGYTF
>TRBV28|TRBD1|TRBJ2-7|NA
TGTGCCAGCAGTCAAAACCGGGACAGGGATCCCTACGAGCAGTACTTC
CASSQNRDRDPYEQYF
>TRBV29-1|TRBD2|TRBJ2-5|NA
TGCAGCGTCGGGACTAGCGGGAGGTGGGAGACCCAGTACTTC
CSVGTSGRWETQYF
>TRBV4-1|TRBD1|TRBJ2-7|NA
TGCGCCAGCAGCCAAGATAACTACGGGACAGGGGACGAGCAGTACTTC
CASSQDNYGTGDEQYF
>TRBV7-3|TRBD1|TRBJ2-2|NA
TGTGCCAGCAGCCGGACAGGGGGCACCGGGGAGCTGTTTTTT
CASSRTGGTGELFF
>TRBV24-1|NA|TRBJ2-2|NA
TGTGCCACCGGTCGGGAAAACACCGGGGAGCTGTTTTTT
CATGRENTGELFF
>TRBV19|NA|TRBJ1-5|NA
TGTGCCAGTAGTATAGGGCACGGACAGCCCCAGCATTTT
CASSIGHGQPQHF
>TRBV5-4|NA|TRBJ2-2|NA
TGTGCCAGCAGCTTGGAAGGGGCGAGCGGGGAGCTGTTTTTT
CASSLEGASGELFF
>TRBV6-5|NA|TRBJ1-1|NA
TGTGCCAGCAGTTACTCGAATCCGGAAACTGAAGCTTTCTTT
CASSYSNPETEAFF
>TRBV7-7|NA|TRBJ2-5|NA
TGTGCCAGCAGCTTCCGATCAAGCAGAGAAGAGACCCAGTACTTC
CASSFRSSREETQYF
>TRBV7-6|NA|TRBJ1-1|NA
TGTGCCAGCAGCTTAGGAGGAGAAACTGAAGCTTTCTTT
CASSLGGETEAFF
>TRBV19|TRBD1|TRBJ1-2|NA
TGTGCCTCGTCGTGGTTGGACAGGGAAGGCTACACCTTC
CASSWLDREGYTF
>TRBV9|NA|TRBJ2-1|NA
TGTGCCAGCAGCGTAGGTAGCAACAATGAGCAGTTCTTC
CASSVGSNNEQFF
>TRBV19|NA|TRBJ2-3|few
TGTGCCAGTGCGAGGGGGGTCACAGATACGCAGTATTTT
CASARGVTDTQYF
>TRBV29-1|NA|TRBJ2-7|NA
TGCAGCGTTGTTCGAGGGGGAGGAGGCGACTACGAGCAGTACTTC
CSVVRGGGGDYEQYF
>TRBV6-5|NA|TRBJ1-1|NA
TGTGCCAGCAGTTACTCGGGTTACACTGAAGCTTTCTTT
CASSYSGYTEAFF
>TRBV5-8|TRBD1|TRBJ1-5|NA
TGTGCCAGCAGCCTAATGGACAGGGAGCAGCCCCAGCATTTT
CASSLMDREQPQHF